These T cell receptor beta chains were read from a single sample in a study of shared clonotypes between healthy human individuals. Measured with immunoSEQ multiplex PCR; TCRdb has only the in-frame clones, and not every one. The data contain under 550,000 clones, 90% to 97% of them seen just once; the ten biggest clones take up approximately 0.06%. The sequencing sample was made of naive CD4+ T cells sorted from blood. The receptors were gathered from a woman aged 25 to 39 in good health. Each CDR3 is given with its conserved first and last residue. D genes are given only for firm matches. Only part of the rows carry a size: once, few, many, or a class if the clone is expanded.

TRBJ2-7 NA NA TRBV25-1 CASGVGLDQQYF TGTGCCAGCGGGGTGGGGCTGGACCAGCAGTACTTC
TRBJ2-7 NA NA TRBV4-1 CASSRKGQGGEQYF TGCGCCAGCAGCCGAAAAGGCCAGGGCGGGGAGCAGTACTTC
TRBJ1-1 NA TRBD1 TRBV28 CASSWGTGLMNTEAFF TGTGCCAGCAGTTGGGGGACAGGACTCATGAACACTGAAGCTTTCTTT
TRBJ1-1 NA NA TRBV30 CAWDGGYVSEAFF TGTGCCTGGGACGGGGGGTATGTCTCTGAAGCTTTCTTT
TRBJ1-2 NA TRBD1 TRBV6-6 CASSYDREVGYTF TGTGCCAGCAGTTACGACAGGGAGGTTGGCTACACCTTC
TRBJ1-5 NA TRBD1 TRBV28 CASRLQGNQPQHF TGTGCCAGCAGGTTACAGGGGAATCAGCCCCAGCATTTT
TRBJ2-7 few NA TRBV4-1 CASSDQNSGRKTYEQYF TGCGCCAGCAGCGATCAAAACTCAGGACGGAAGACCTACGAGCAGTACTTC
TRBJ2-7 NA NA TRBV28 CASSTRHYEQYF TGTGCCAGCAGTACTAGACACTACGAGCAGTACTTC
TRBJ1-2 NA NA TRBV28 CASSPQRPVVTGYTF TGTGCCAGCAGTCCGCAACGACCTGTTGTTACTGGCTACACCTTC
TRBJ1-3 once NA TRBV5-1 CASSLQVLSGNTIYF TGCGCCAGCAGCTTGCAAGTGCTATCTGGAAACACCATATATTTT
TRBJ2-1 once TRBD2 TRBV18 CASRREASYNEQFF TGTGCCAGCCGGCGGGAGGCATCCTACAATGAGCAGTTCTTC
TRBJ2-3 NA NA TRBV5-1 CASSPSGNMADTQYF TGCGCCAGCAGCCCCTCCGGAAATATGGCAGATACGCAGTATTTT
TRBJ2-7 NA TRBD1 TRBV5-1 CASSRGQGAEQYF TGCGCCAGCAGCCGTGGACAGGGGGCCGAGCAGTACTTC
TRBJ2-5 NA NA TRBV18 CASSPSRDGEETQYF TGTGCCAGCTCACCTAGCAGGGATGGGGAAGAGACCCAGTACTTC
TRBJ1-3 NA NA TRBV7-9 CASSLEGQQDGNTIYF TGTGCCAGCAGCTTAGAGGGGCAGCAGGATGGAAACACCATATATTTT
TRBJ1-2 NA TRBD1 TRBV7-2 CASSSSTGDPGGYTF TGTGCCAGCAGCTCGTCGACAGGGGACCCGGGCGGCTACACCTTC
TRBJ1-5 NA NA TRBV2 CASSDLYSNQPQHF TGTGCCAGCAGTGATCTTTATAGCAATCAGCCCCAGCATTTT
TRBJ1-5 NA TRBD1 TRBV4-1 CASSPPGQGVLGNQPQHF TGCGCCAGCAGCCCGCCGGGACAGGGAGTTCTGGGCAATCAGCCCCAGCATTTT
TRBJ2-2 NA NA TRBV5-1 CASSLEGLTGELFF TGCGCCAGCAGCTTGGAGGGGCTCACCGGGGAGCTGTTTTTT
TRBJ2-2 NA TRBD2 TRBV10-2 CASSEPPSGTAGELFF TGCGCCAGCAGTGAGCCCCCTAGCGGGACCGCCGGGGAGCTGTTTTTT
TRBJ2-7 once NA TRBV10-3 CAISESESGASYEQYF TGTGCCATCAGTGAGTCGGAGTCAGGGGCTAGCTACGAGCAGTACTTC
TRBJ1-1 NA NA TRBV19 CASSRRGAPWTEAFF TGTGCCAGTAGCCGGCGGGGCGCCCCCTGGACTGAAGCTTTCTTT
TRBJ2-7 NA NA TRBV6-1 CASSELISSYEQYF TGTGCCAGCAGTGAACTCATCTCCTCCTACGAGCAGTACTTC
TRBJ1-2 NA NA TRBV4-1 CASSQEAAHGGYGYTF TGCGCCAGCAGCCAAGAGGCGGCCCACGGGGGCTATGGCTACACCTTC
TRBJ2-1 NA NA TRBV5-1 CASSLVASPGGEQFF TGCGCCAGCAGCCTGGTGGCTAGCCCCGGGGGTGAGCAGTTCTTC
TRBJ2-6 NA TRBD1 TRBV9 CASSFMTGGGSGANVLTF TGTGCCAGCAGCTTTATGACAGGGGGAGGTTCTGGGGCCAACGTCCTGACTTTC